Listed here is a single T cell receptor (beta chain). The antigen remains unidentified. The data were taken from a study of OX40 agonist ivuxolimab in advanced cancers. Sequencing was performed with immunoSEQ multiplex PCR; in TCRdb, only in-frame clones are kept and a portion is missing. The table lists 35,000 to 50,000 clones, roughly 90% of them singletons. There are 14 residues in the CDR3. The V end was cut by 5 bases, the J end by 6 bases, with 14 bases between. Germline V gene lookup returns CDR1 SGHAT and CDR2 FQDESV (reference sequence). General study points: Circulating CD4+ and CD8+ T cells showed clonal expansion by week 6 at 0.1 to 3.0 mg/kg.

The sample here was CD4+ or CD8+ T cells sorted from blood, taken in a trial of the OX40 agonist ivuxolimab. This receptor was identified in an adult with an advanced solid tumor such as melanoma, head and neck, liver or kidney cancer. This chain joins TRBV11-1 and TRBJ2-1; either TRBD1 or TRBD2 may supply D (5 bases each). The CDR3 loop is CASSDMRGSNEQFF. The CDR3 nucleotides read TGTGCCAGCAGCGACATGAGGGGTAGCAATGAGCAGTTCTTC.